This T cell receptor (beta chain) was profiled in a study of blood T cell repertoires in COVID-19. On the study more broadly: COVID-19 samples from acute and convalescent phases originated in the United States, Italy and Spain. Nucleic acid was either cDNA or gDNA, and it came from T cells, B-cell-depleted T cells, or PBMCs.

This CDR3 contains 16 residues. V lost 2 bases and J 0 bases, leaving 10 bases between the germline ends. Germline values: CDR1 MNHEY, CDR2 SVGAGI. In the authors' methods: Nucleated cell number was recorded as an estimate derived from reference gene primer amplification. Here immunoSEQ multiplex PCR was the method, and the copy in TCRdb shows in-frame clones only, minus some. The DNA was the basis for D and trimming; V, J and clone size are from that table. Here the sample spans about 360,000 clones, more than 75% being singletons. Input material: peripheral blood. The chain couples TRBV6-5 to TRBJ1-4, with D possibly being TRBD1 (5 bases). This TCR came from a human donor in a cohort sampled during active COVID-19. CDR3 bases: TGTGCCAGCAGTTACGAGCGGGGCCCAACTAATGAAAAACTGTTTTTT. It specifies CASSYERGPTNEKLFF.